These T cell receptor beta chains were read from a single sample in a study of cytomegalovirus exposure and HLA in healthy donors. TCRdb's table, derived via immunoSEQ multiplex PCR, lists solely in-frame clones and lacks some. Here the sample spans roughly 100,000 clones, roughly 71% being singletons. The sample taken for sequencing was PBMCs. These receptors were taken from a man in his forties or fifties in good health and CMV-seropositive. Each CDR3 is given with its conserved first and last residue. D genes are given only for firm matches. Size values are once, few and many counts, or a class for expanded clones, and some rows have none.

>TRBD2|-|TRBJ2-2|TRBV4-3
CASRERGGTGELFF
TGCGCCAGCAGGGAGAGGGGAGGGACCGGGGAGCTGTTTTTT
>-|-|TRBJ2-3|TRBV29-1
CSGGPLPDTQYF
TGCAGCGGGGGGCCCTTACCAGATACGCAGTATTTT
>TRBD1|-|TRBJ1-1|TRBV27
CASGWTGNTEAFF
TGTGCCAGCGGATGGACAGGGAACACTGAAGCTTTCTTT
>-|-|TRBJ2-7|TRBV28
CTSSNRYDEQYF
TGTACCAGCAGCAACCGCTACGACGAGCAGTACTTC
>TRBD1|-|TRBJ2-6|TRBV10-3
CAISGTGLRGANVLTF
TGTGCCATCAGCGGGACAGGGCTGAGGGGGGCCAACGTCCTGACTTTC
>TRBD2|-|TRBJ2-1|TRBV6-5
CASSYGGLAGGDEQFF
TGTGCCAGCAGTTACGGGGGGCTAGCGGGAGGTGATGAGCAGTTCTTC
>-|once|TRBJ1-2|TRBV6-5
CASSYSGFPNYGYTF
TGTGCCAGCAGTTACTCGGGCTTTCCTAACTATGGCTACACCTTC
>TRBD2|-|TRBJ2-1|TRBV29-1
CSVEAGGLGREQFF
TGCAGCGTTGAGGCGGGAGGGCTGGGGCGTGAGCAGTTCTTC
>TRBD1|once|TRBJ1-2|TRBV4-1
CASSQDGQGVYGYTF
TGCGCCAGCAGCCAAGATGGACAGGGGGTCTATGGCTACACCTTC
>TRBD2|-|TRBJ2-1|TRBV4-2
CASSQVGVSSGRIDEQFF
TGTGCCAGCAGCCAAGTCGGGGTTAGTAGCGGGAGGATCGATGAGCAGTTCTTC
>TRBD1|-|TRBJ1-1|TRBV5-1
CASAIRGADTEAFF
TGCGCCAGCGCCATCAGGGGGGCGGACACTGAAGCTTTCTTT
>TRBD1|-|TRBJ2-4|TRBV7-8
CASSPGTGGSGDIQYF
TGTGCCAGCAGCCCCGGGACAGGGGGCTCTGGTGACATTCAGTACTTC
>TRBD1|-|TRBJ1-5|TRBV10-2
CASSSDRETQPQHF
TGCGCCAGCAGTTCGGACAGGGAAACTCAGCCCCAGCATTTT
>TRBD2|-|TRBJ2-7|TRBV11-2
CASSLSGPTSGPYEQYF
TGTGCCAGCAGCCTAAGCGGTCCCACTAGCGGGCCCTACGAGCAGTACTTC
>-|-|TRBJ2-1|TRBV10-1
CASSEGRTLQDEQFF
TGCGCCAGCAGTGAAGGTCGGACTCTACAAGATGAGCAGTTCTTC
>-|-|TRBJ1-4|TRBV15
CATSRDWQGGELFF
TGTGCCACCAGCAGAGATTGGCAGGGCGGGGAACTGTTTTTT
>TRBD2|-|TRBJ2-1|TRBV7-8
CASSQTSGVALF
TGTGCCAGCAGCCAGACTAGCGGGGTCGCCCTCTTC
>-|few|TRBJ2-2|TRBV7-2
CASSVGLYTGELFF
TGTGCCAGCAGCGTGGGACTGTACACCGGGGAGCTGTTTTTT
>TRBD2|-|TRBJ2-1|TRBV19
CASSTIAGAYNEQFF
TGTGCCAGTAGTACAATAGCGGGAGCGTACAATGAGCAGTTCTTC
>-|-|TRBJ2-5|TRBV7-9
CASSLDIAETQYF
TGTGCCAGCAGCTTAGATATTGCGGAGACCCAGTACTTC
>TRBD1|few|TRBJ1-1|TRBV5-1
CASSDRVNTEAFF
TGCGCCAGCAGCGACAGGGTCAACACTGAAGCTTTCTTT
>TRBD2|few|TRBJ2-3|TRBV5-1
CASSLVGRAGGRTDTQYF
TGCGCCAGCAGCTTGGTGGGTCGAGCGGGAGGCCGCACAGATACGCAGTATTTT
>-|-|TRBJ1-1|TRBV2
CASSDQGTGANTEAFF
TGTGCCAGCAGTGATCAGGGAACGGGTGCTAACACTGAAGCTTTCTTT
>TRBD1|-|TRBJ1-2|TRBV30
CAWSDRANYGYTF
TGTGCCTGGAGCGACAGGGCCAACTATGGCTACACCTTC
>-|-|TRBJ2-3|TRBV7-8
CASSLVLSGSTDTQYF
TGTGCCAGCAGCTTAGTGTTAAGCGGAAGCACAGATACGCAGTATTTT
>TRBD2|-|TRBJ2-1|TRBV30
CAWSVRGTSGYNEQFF
TGTGCCTGGAGTGTAAGGGGGACTAGCGGTTACAATGAGCAGTTCTTC
>-|-|TRBJ1-4|TRBV5-6
CASSLAAREGFEKLFF
TGTGCCAGCAGCTTGGCAGCCAGGGAAGGGTTTGAAAAACTGTTTTTT
>-|-|TRBJ1-1|TRBV5-1
CASSLGAGPEAFF
TGCGCCAGCAGCTTGGGCGCAGGCCCTGAAGCTTTCTTT
>-|few|TRBJ1-2|TRBV2
CASSEARPGEGYTF
TGTGCCAGCAGTGAAGCGCGGCCAGGGGAAGGCTACACCTTC
>-|-|TRBJ2-3|TRBV19
CASSPSGGSGDTQYF
TGTGCCAGTAGTCCTTCAGGGGGGAGTGGAGATACGCAGTATTTT
>-|few|TRBJ2-6|TRBV29-1
CSVDEARSGANVLTF
TGCAGCGTTGATGAGGCGAGGTCTGGGGCCAACGTCCTGACTTTC
>TRBD2|-|TRBJ2-3|TRBV4-1
CASSQQTSSTDTQYF
TGCGCCAGCAGCCAACAGACTAGCAGCACAGATACGCAGTATTTT
>-|-|TRBJ2-7|TRBV28
CASSPGGADDYEQYF
TGTGCCAGCAGTCCTGGCGGAGCGGACGACTACGAGCAGTACTTC
>-|-|TRBJ1-2|TRBV6-5
CASSYLQTYGYTF
TGTGCCAGCAGTTATCTACAGACGTATGGCTACACCTTC
>TRBD1|-|TRBJ1-1|TRBV5-6
CASSLDVQGAREAFF
TGTGCCAGCAGCTTGGATGTCCAGGGGGCGCGTGAAGCTTTCTTT
>-|-|TRBJ2-7|TRBV20-1
CSAYSSYEQYF
TGCAGTGCTTATAGCTCCTACGAGCAGTACTTC
>-|-|TRBJ2-3|TRBV6-4
CASSDGLRPDTQYF
TGTGCCAGCAGTGACGGACTCCGGCCGGATACGCAGTATTTT
>-|-|TRBJ2-5|TRBV28
CASSQQETQYF
TGTGCCAGCAGTCAACAAGAGACCCAGTACTTC
>TRBD2|-|TRBJ2-1|TRBV5-6
CASSFITSGIAEQFF
TGTGCCAGCAGCTTTATAACTAGCGGGATTGCTGAGCAGTTCTTC
>-|-|TRBJ1-5|TRBV19
CASSIFSGVSNQPQHF
TGTGCCAGTAGTATATTTTCCGGGGTCAGCAATCAGCCCCAGCATTTT
>-|-|TRBJ1-2|TRBV5-6
CASSLAGRGPANYGYTF
TGTGCCAGCAGCTTGGCCGGGCGGGGTCCTGCTAACTATGGCTACACCTTC
>TRBD2|-|TRBJ2-5|TRBV19
CASRAGGPGETQYF
TGTGCCAGCCGAGCGGGAGGGCCGGGAGAGACCCAGTACTTC
>TRBD1|-|TRBJ1-1|TRBV7-9
CASSGRQGRLNTEAFF
TGTGCCAGCAGCGGGCGACAGGGGAGGTTGAACACTGAAGCTTTCTTT
>TRBD2|-|TRBJ2-7|TRBV29-1
CSVSGLAGGYEQYF
TGCAGCGTTTCGGGACTAGCGGGAGGGTACGAGCAGTACTTC
>-|-|TRBJ2-3|TRBV5-1
CASMTGSRTDTQYF
TGCGCCAGCATGACCGGGAGTAGGACAGATACGCAGTATTTT
>-|-|TRBJ1-1|TRBV5-1
CASSYSGVRSEAFF
TGCGCCAGCAGCTACTCAGGGGTTCGGTCGGAAGCTTTCTTT
>-|-|TRBJ2-7|TRBV28
CASSAGRTGIQYF
TGTGCCAGCAGCGCGGGACGGACAGGAATACAGTACTTC
>-|-|TRBJ1-1|TRBV5-1
CASSLAARKNTEAFF
TGCGCCAGCAGCTTGGCTGCCAGGAAGAACACTGAAGCTTTCTTT
>-|-|TRBJ1-5|TRBV19
CASRIGGVYQPQHF
TGTGCCAGTCGGATCGGAGGGGTGTACCAGCCCCAGCATTTT
>-|-|TRBJ1-1|TRBV7-6
CASSSTGNTEAFF
TGTGCCAGCAGCTCAACAGGGAACACTGAAGCTTTCTTT
>-|-|TRBJ1-1|TRBV7-2
CASSLNRENTEAFF
TGTGCCAGCAGCTTAAACAGGGAGAACACTGAAGCTTTCTTT
>-|-|TRBJ2-3|TRBV7-3
CASSLMQTSTDTQYF
TGTGCCAGCAGCTTAATGCAGACTAGCACAGATACGCAGTATTTT
>TRBD1|-|TRBJ1-2|TRBV10-3
CAAVPGQGGGYTF
TGTGCCGCCGTTCCGGGACAGGGGGGTGGCTACACCTTC
>-|once|TRBJ2-5|TRBV11-2
CASSPDGRGTQYF
TGTGCCAGCAGCCCGGACGGACGGGGGACCCAGTACTTC